This T cell receptor (beta chain) emerged from a study of T cells in Graves' hyperthyroidism and ophthalmopathy. The length of the CDR3 is 13 residues. Germline values: CDR1 SGHVS, CDR2 FQNEAQ. V was clipped by 6 bases and J by 6 bases, with 12 bases between them. This clonotype was counted only a few times. Amplified TCR beta CDR3 regions came from RNA transcripts. When the TCR CDR3 underwent first-round RT-PCR, the HTBI primer set was used. TCRdb redid the calling of the multiplex PCR reads with MiXCR, one entry per CDR3 protein. This repertoire shows about 400,000 distinct CDR3 sequences, approximately 14% found once; its top ten account for around 14%.

Sequencing was carried out using blood. The sequence came from a man in his late teens or twenties with Graves' ophthalmopathy. J is TRBJ1-5 and V is TRBV7-8; the D gene is possibly TRBD1 (6 bases). The CDR3 loop is CASRLRGCQPQHF. The CDR3 DNA sequence: TGTGCCAGCAGACTCAGGGGATGTCAGCCCCAGCATTTT.